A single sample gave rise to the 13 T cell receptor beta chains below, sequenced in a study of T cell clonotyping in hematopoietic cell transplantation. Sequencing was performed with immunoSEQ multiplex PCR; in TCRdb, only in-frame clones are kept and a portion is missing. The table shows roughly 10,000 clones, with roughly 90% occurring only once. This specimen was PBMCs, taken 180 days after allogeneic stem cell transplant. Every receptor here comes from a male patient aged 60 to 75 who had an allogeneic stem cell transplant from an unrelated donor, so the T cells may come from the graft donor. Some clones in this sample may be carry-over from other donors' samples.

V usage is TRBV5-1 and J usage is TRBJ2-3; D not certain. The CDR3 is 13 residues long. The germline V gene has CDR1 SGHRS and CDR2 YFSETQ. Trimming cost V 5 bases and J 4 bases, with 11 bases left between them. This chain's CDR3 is CASSLSGPDTQYF. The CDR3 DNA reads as TGCGCCAGCAGTTTGTCGGGCCCAGATACGCAGTATTTT.

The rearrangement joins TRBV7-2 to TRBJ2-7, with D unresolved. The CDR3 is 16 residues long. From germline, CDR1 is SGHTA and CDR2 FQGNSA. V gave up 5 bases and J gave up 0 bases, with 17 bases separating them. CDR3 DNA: TGTGCCAGCAGCCCCGCCGGGCAGGTCAGCTCCTACGAGCAGTACTTC. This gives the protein CASSPAGQVSSYEQYF.

The CDR3 sequence: CASSFELAGTTDTQYF. CDR3 DNA sequence: TGTGCCAGTAGTTTCGAGCTAGCGGGTACCACAGATACGCAGTATTTT. The V and J genes are TRBV19 and TRBJ2-3, with TRBD2 matching 8 bases. J lost 2 bases, V lost 5 bases, and 9 bases had no gene match. Germline V CDR1 and CDR2: LNHDA, SQIVND (reference sequence). CDR3 size: 16 residues.

The CDR3 loop reads CASSEIGQGSTEAFF. The CDR3 bases are TGTGCCAGCAGTGAAATTGGACAGGGGAGCACTGAAGCTTTCTTT. This chain uses TRBV25-1 with TRBJ1-1; 9 bases map to TRBD1. Germline V CDR1 and CDR2: MGHDK, SYGVNS. V lost 2 bases, J lost 4 bases, and 5 bases stayed unmatched. The CDR3 spans 15 residues.

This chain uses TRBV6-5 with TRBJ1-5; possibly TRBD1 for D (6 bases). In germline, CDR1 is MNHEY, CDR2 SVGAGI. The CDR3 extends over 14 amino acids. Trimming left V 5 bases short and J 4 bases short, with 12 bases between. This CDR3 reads CASSPGQFNQPQHF. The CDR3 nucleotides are TGTGCCAGCAGTCCTGGACAGTTTAATCAGCCCCAGCATTTT.

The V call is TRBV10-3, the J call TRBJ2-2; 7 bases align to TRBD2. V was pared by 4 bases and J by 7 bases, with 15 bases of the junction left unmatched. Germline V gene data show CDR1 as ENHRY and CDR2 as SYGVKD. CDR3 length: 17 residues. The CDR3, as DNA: TGTGCCATCAGTGTTATCCCCAGCGGGGAAGCGGGCGGGGAGCTGTTTTTT. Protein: CAISVIPSGEAGGELFF.

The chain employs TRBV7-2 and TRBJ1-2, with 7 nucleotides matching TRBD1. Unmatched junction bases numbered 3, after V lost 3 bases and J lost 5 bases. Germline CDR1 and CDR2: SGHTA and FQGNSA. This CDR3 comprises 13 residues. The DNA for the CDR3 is TGTGCCAGCAGCTTCGACAGGGTATATGGCTACACCTTC. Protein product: CASSFDRVYGYTF.

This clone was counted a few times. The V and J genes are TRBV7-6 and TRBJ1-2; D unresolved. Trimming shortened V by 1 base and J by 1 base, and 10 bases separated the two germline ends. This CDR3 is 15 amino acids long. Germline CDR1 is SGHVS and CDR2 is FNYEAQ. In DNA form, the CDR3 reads TGTGCCAGCAGCTTAGGCAGCACCTATAACTATGGCTACACCTTC. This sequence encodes CASSLGSTYNYGYTF.

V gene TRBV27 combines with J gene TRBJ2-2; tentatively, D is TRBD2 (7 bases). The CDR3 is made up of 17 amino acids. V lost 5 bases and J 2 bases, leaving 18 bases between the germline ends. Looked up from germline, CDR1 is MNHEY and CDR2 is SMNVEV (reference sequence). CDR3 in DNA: TGTGCCAGCAGTGCCCCGGGGCGGGGGCCTAACACCGGGGAGCTGTTTTTT. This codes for CASSAPGRGPNTGELFF.

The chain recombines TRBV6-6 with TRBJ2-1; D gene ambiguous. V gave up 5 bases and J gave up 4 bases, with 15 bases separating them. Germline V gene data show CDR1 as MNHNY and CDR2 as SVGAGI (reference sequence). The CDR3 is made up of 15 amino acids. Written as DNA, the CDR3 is TGTGCCAGCAGTCTCGACCAGGTGGTTTACAATGAGCAGTTCTTC. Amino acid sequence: CASSLDQVVYNEQFF.

In nucleotides, the CDR3 is TGCGCCAGCAGCTTGGACGGACAGCCGTACCAAGAGACCCAGTACTTC. The encoded protein is CASSLDGQPYQETQYF. The V gene is TRBV5-1, the J gene TRBJ2-5, with D possibly being TRBD1 (6 bases). Per germline, CDR1 SGHRS and CDR2 YFSETQ. The CDR3 is made up of 16 amino acids. V lost 0 bases and J 0 bases, leaving 12 bases between the germline ends.

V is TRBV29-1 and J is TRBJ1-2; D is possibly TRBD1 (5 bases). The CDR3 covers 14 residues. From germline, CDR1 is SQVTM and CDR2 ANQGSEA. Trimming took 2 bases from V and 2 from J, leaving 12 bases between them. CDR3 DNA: TGCAGCGTTGAATGGGGCGGGGGAAACTATGGCTACACCTTC. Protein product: CSVEWGGGNYGYTF. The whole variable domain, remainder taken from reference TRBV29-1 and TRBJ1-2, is SAVISQKPSRDICQRGTSLTIQCQVDSQVTMMFWYRQQPGQSLTLIATANQGSEATYESGFVIDKFPISRPNLTFSTLTVSNMSPEDSSIYLCSVEWGGGNYGYTFGSGTRLTVV.

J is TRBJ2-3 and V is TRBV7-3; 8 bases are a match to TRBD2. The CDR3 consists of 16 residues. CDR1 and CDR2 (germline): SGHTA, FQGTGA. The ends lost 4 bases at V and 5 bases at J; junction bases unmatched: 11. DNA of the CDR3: TGTGCCAGCAGCTCCACCAAAGCGGGGGTGGGAGATACGCAGTATTTT. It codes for CASSSTKAGVGDTQYF. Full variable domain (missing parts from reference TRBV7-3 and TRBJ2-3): GAGVSQTPSNKVTEKGKYVELRCDPISGHTALYWYRQSLGQGPEFLIYFQGTGAADDSGLPNDRFFAVRPEGSVSTLKIQRTERGDSAVYLCASSSTKAGVGDTQYFGPGTRLTVL.